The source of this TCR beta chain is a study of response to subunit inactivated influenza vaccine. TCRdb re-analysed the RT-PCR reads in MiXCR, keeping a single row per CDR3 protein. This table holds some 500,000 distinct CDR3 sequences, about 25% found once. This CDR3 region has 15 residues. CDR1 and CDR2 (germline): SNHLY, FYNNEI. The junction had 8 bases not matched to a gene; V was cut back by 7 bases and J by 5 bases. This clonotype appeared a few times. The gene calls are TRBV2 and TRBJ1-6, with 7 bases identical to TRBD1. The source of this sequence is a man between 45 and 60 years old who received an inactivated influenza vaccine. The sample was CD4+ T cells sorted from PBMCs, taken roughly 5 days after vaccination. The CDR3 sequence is CASTQRQGDNSPLHF. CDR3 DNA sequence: TGTGCCAGCACCCAAAGACAGGGAGATAATTCACCCCTCCACTTT.